This T cell receptor (beta chain) was identified in a study of cytomegalovirus exposure and HLA in healthy donors (dated by TCRdb to the late 2010s). With respect to the entire study: In an earlier analysis of approximately 500 of the donors, 276 Gb of sequence data and 100 million or so unique TCR beta sequences from 150 million to 200 million T cells were reported. An early release covering just under 650 HLA-typed donors comprised 250 to 350 gigabases of sequencing data and tens of millions of unique TCR sequences. All discovery cohort repertoires had been generated on a single sequencing platform. The study aimed to test whether cataloging public T cell receptors could reveal signatures of past pathogen exposure. Five DR-DQ haplotypes were handled as single units for association and clustering because linkage in the cohort was strong. HLA typing covered class I and class II loci at four-digit resolution. A later genetic analysis took genome-wide SNP genotypes for about three fifths of the 666 donors and used that subset as a discovery cohort. An earlier analysis of nearly 600 of the donors applied high-throughput TCR beta sequencing to assess whether each TCR beta V gene segment acted as functional or pseudogenic. To predict cytomegalovirus infection status, the study combined high-throughput TCR immunosequencing, statistical association of individual TCRs with disease status, and machine learning. On average, 235,054 unique TCR beta nucleotide sequences were sequenced per donor among fewer than 500 genotyped donors of the cohort, with 15% to 20% of those sequences being non-productive. Using immunosequencing, the study profiled T cell repertoires from about 610 subjects and related those repertoires to cytomegalovirus serostatus. Typing coverage varied by locus: roughly 629-640 donors for A, B, C, DRB1 and DQB1; around 560 for DQA1; around 570 for DPA1; approximately 490 for DPB1. Rather than drawing on any new phenotypic data, the later analysis identified candidate immune exposures from TCR beta sequences and the way those sequences occurred across donors. Donor age, sex, ethnicity and CMV serostatus were compiled together with the repertoire data. Along with the approximately 700-subject first cohort, a separate validation cohort of about 110 different subjects was used. A later analysis re-analyzed previously published TCR beta repertoires from roughly 690 donors and added high-resolution HLA genotyping to study TCR occurrence patterns. Of the roughly 400 genotyped donors, approximately 83% fell in the genetic ancestry cluster associated with self-reported Caucasian donors.

V is clipped by 4 bases and J by 6 bases, and the sequence between their germline boundaries is 10 bases long. The CDR3 runs 13 amino acids, cysteine and phenylalanine included. Only the CDR3 DNA is retained, 39 bases long and in frame from the first base. For CDR1 and CDR2, the germline V gene lists SGHAT and FQNNGV. The protocol used for the library was the immunoSEQ multiplex PCR assay. For the multiplex PCR, a mixture combining 60 forward primers for TCR Vbeta segments and 13 reverse primers for TCR Jbeta segments was used. The CDR3 region of rearranged TCR beta genes was amplified from genomic DNA with a multiplex PCR assay. The Illumina HiSeq System was used to sequence the amplified TCR beta libraries as 87-base-pair reads. The authors' pipeline ran thus. In a later analysis, roughly 80 million unique TCR beta chains were counted across the approximately 640 repertoires, and around 10 million of these chains were shared by at least two donors. Raw reads were error-corrected and collapsed into unique sequences with a nearest-neighbor algorithm that merged closely related sequences to remove PCR and sequencing errors. CDR3 sequences were aligned to IMGT reference sequences to assign V, D and J gene segments. Each retained sequence needed at least a six-nucleotide match to both a V gene segment and a J gene segment. Rearrangements were classified as productive when the CDR3 lacked stop codons and remained in frame with V and J, and all other rearrangements were classified as non-productive. Following IMGT convention, CDR3 was defined as the stretch from the second conserved V-encoded cysteine to the conserved J-encoded phenylalanine. Sequences without an unambiguous match to a single V gene segment were excluded from the earlier analysis of 500 to 700 of the donors. In an earlier analysis of 587 of the donors, a V segment was called functional when productive rearrangements were above 56.7%, and segregating when the standard deviation between donors exceeded 5%. To diagnose cytomegalovirus status from the catalog of TCR beta chain sequences, a statistical classification framework was built. In a later analysis, TCR nucleotide sequences were compared against IMGT/GENE-DB human TR gene sequences so that V and J genes could be assigned. A later analysis assigned CDR3 sequences and most-parsimonious VDJ recombination scenarios with the TCRdist pipeline. In a later analysis, each TCR beta chain was defined by its CDR3 amino acid sequence together with its V-gene family, and reads lacking a unique V-gene family were excluded. In a later analysis, nearly 600 highly shared, low-generation-probability nucleotide sequences were removed to address suspected cross-contamination and a sequencing artifact. In a later analysis, a clonal expansion index for each public chain was calculated from normalized within-repertoire ranks of inferred template counts. In a later analysis, generation probabilities were computed using a VDJ recombination model fitted to out-of-frame rearrangements, and the results were checked against IGoR. Hypergeometric tests were used in a later analysis to score TCR-TCR, TCR-HLA and TCR-CMV co-occurrence, with a repertoire-size bias correction applied to the TCR pairs. False discovery rates were estimated in a later analysis by permuting HLA or CMV assignments 20 times. In a later analysis, co-occurring TCRs were grouped using DBSCAN, with TCRdist sequence similarity added in when clustering inside HLA-allele-positive subsets. For co-occurrence clustering, repertoires with fewer than 30,000 or more than 120,000 public chains were excluded, along with roughly 5 repertoires with anomalous nucleotide sharing. Drawn from immuneACCESS, this table holds only the in-frame rearrangements with V and J called that TCRdb kept. Clones are partly lost; checked studies trace under half to an unresolved V gene and leave the rest unexplained. That table is the source of V, J and clone size, and D and trimming were worked out from the DNA. Here the sample has fewer than 95,000 clones; 75% to 90% occur a single time. 7% to 8.5% of the sample belongs to the ten largest clones.

The research as a whole found: Assigning TCR associations to individual alleles was difficult when HLA alleles, especially DR and DQ, strongly co-occurred. Correlated functional status among segregating V segments might reflect linkage disequilibrium, but an unknown experimental factor could not be ruled out. A cluster of highly shared sequence variants was judged likely to represent a technical artifact of the sequencing pipeline. Some IMGT-functional V segments, including TRBV6-2 and TRBV6-3, could not be distinguished by the 87-base-pair reads and were therefore excluded. V-gene and J-gene trimming of TCR beta chains was associated with a missense DCLRE1C variant in a later genetic analysis, and the association was replicated in an independent cohort. The earlier analysis of almost 600 of the donors excluded some 15 rarely observed V segments, including chromosome 9 orphons, because counts were too low. For the cohort, immune exposure information was limited to CMV serostatus. A total of 150 to 200 TCR beta chains were listed by the study as associated with cytomegalovirus. Most TCR sequences were observed very rarely across donors, whereas some public TCRs were present in many individuals. Specific HLA alleles were associated with around 18,000 TCR beta sequences at a false discovery rate of 0.05 in a later analysis. HLA typing was unavailable for some donors at each locus, so association tests used only the typed subset. In a later genetic analysis, fewer N-insertions in productive TCRs were reported among donors in an Asian-associated ancestry cluster than the roughly 700-donor mean. In an earlier analysis of 450 to 750 of the donors, most TCR beta V segments appeared in productive rearrangements about 87% or about 30% of the time, broadly matching IMGT annotations. In a later analysis, HLA-associated TCR beta chains were found to be more clonally expanded and to have lower generation probabilities than equally common non-associated chains. A few of the identified cytomegalovirus-associated TCR beta chains were confirmed in vitro to be specific for cytomegalovirus antigens. In both the original and validation cohorts, the classifier was reported to diagnose cytomegalovirus status with high specificity and sensitivity. According to a later analysis, TCR association rates differed among HLA loci, with DRB1 alleles showing the most associated TCRs and HLA-C alleles showing the fewest. This cohort had only TCR beta chains sequenced, and the lack of alpha or paired-chain data limited which features could be detected. A later analysis found that most CMV-associated TCR beta chains appeared HLA-restricted, with HLA associations seemingly driven largely by CMV exposure. The presence/absence analyses assumed that sequencing depth was roughly uniform across donors, and that assumption may not be true. It was suggested by the authors that the approach could potentially be generalized to other disease states and immunological phenotypes. In a later analysis, several top co-occurrence clusters were reported to appear linked to parvovirus B19, influenza, CMV and Epstein-Barr virus. A further reported finding was that TCR beta sequences accurately predicted the HLA-A and HLA-B alleles for most subjects in the first cohort.

Regarding this clone: No antigen is known for it. No clone much larger than this one lies a single base away; base qualities are absent.

The cohort consisted of some 670 healthy bone marrow donors. At the time of sampling, all cohort members were nominally healthy, though unrecorded immune exposures were likely present. The donor was CMV seropositive and was included in the group of 290 or so seropositive cohort members. A peripheral blood sample was provided by each donor, and peripheral blood mononuclear cells were used for TCR beta sequencing. Genomic DNA extraction from the blood cell samples was performed with the Qiagen DNeasy Blood Extraction Kit. The sequence was obtained from a man in his forties in good health and CMV-seropositive. Sequencing was carried out using PBMCs. The sequence joins TRBV11-2 to TRBJ2-1, with the identity of the D gene unclear. The DNA sequence is TGTGCCAGCAGCTCCTACTATATCAATGAGCAGTTCTTC. This gives the protein CASSSYYINEQFF.